The clone carrying this TCR beta chain has only a few counts. The entry originates in a study of blood T cell repertoires in COVID-19. The wider study: COVID-19 samples collected from the United States, Italy and Spain covered acute and convalescent phases.

Measured with immunoSEQ multiplex PCR; TCRdb has only the in-frame clones, and not every one. In the table there are 150,000 to 200,000 clones, 60% to 80% of which are singletons. V dropped 8 bases and J dropped 6 bases, with 10 bases sitting between them. The germline gives CDR1 MNHEY, CDR2 SVGAGI. The CDR3 runs 12 residues. The TCR sequence derives from a woman in her 70s with acute or convalescent COVID-19. Material for sequencing was peripheral blood. J is TRBJ1-4 and V is TRBV6-5, with D possibly matching TRBD1 (6 bases). CDR3 sequence reads: CASRGAYEKLFF. The CDR3 nucleotides read TGTGCCAGCCGGGGGGCTTATGAAAAACTGTTTTTT.